This passage covers 30 T cell receptor beta chains from one sample sequenced in a study of PD-1 blockade in classical Hodgkin lymphoma. Time point reported: cycle 4 day 1 (C4D1), after 5 to 7 weeks of nivolumab. All the patients suffered relapse after autologous stem cell transplantation, and brentuximab vedotin exposure differed. Only in-frame clones appear in the TCRdb table, and some are missing; sequencing was by immunoSEQ multiplex PCR. The table shows about 38,000 clones, with around four fifths occurring only once. Sequenced here: peripheral blood mononuclear cells (PBMCs), sampled before the fourth cycle of nivolumab. These receptors were taken from a human donor with classical Hodgkin lymphoma.

This sequence joins TRBV15 and TRBJ1-6, with D unclear. This CDR3 has 17 amino acids. Per the germline V gene, CDR1 is LNHNV and CDR2 is YYDKDF (reference sequence). V dropped 1 base and J dropped 0 bases, with 10 bases sitting between them. CDR3 in amino acids: CATSRGARSSYNSPLHF. Written as DNA, the CDR3 is TGTGCCACCAGCAGAGGTGCGAGGAGCTCCTATAATTCACCCCTCCACTTT.

The rearrangement uses TRBV30 and TRBJ2-3, with D hard to call. The germline V gene has CDR1 GTSNPN and CDR2 SVGIG (reference sequence). V lost 0 bases, J lost 1 base, and 8 bases lay in between. The CDR3 length is 14 residues. The CDR3 loop is CAWSVGSGTDTQYF. DNA of the CDR3: TGTGCCTGGAGTGTCGGAAGCGGCACAGATACGCAGTATTTT.

The chain joins TRBV4-1 to TRBJ1-5; 7 bases are a match to TRBD1. The germline V gene has CDR1 MGHRA and CDR2 YSYEKL. The length of the CDR3 is 14 residues. Germline trimming cut 6 bases from V and 4 bases from J; bases unmatched to any gene: 6. This CDR3 reads CASSSTGENQPQHF. CDR3 nucleotide sequence: TGCGCCAGCAGTTCTACAGGGGAGAATCAGCCCCAGCATTTT.

The V call is TRBV6-6, the J call TRBJ2-7, with 8 bases lining up with TRBD2. J gave up 3 bases and V 6 bases, and 4 bases lay outside the gene matches. The germline V gene has CDR1 MNHNY and CDR2 SVGAGI (reference sequence). This CDR3 comprises 13 residues. This CDR3 is CASSRGGLYEQYF. CDR3 nucleotide sequence: TGTGCCAGCAGCCGGGGGGGCCTCTACGAGCAGTACTTC.

The CDR3 DNA sequence: TGTGCCAGCAGCTTAGTGGGGGCGGACACCGGGGAGCTGTTTTTT. Amino acids: CASSLVGADTGELFF. The rearrangement links TRBV11-3 to TRBJ2-2; D might be TRBD1 (6 bases). V lost 1 base, J lost 3 bases, and 9 bases lay in between. The germline V gene has CDR1 SGHNT and CDR2 YENEEA. The CDR3 totals 15 residues.

The chain links TRBV11-2 to TRBJ1-4; 7 nucleotides match TRBD1. J gave up 3 bases and V 3 bases, and 4 bases lay outside the gene matches. The CDR3 has 15 amino acids. Per germline, CDR1 SGHAT and CDR2 FQNNGV. This CDR3 is CASSLTGSANEKLFF. CDR3 sequence (DNA): TGTGCCAGCAGCTTGACAGGGTCGGCTAATGAAAAACTGTTTTTT. Based on the CDR3 plus reference TRBV11-2 and TRBJ1-4, the full variable domain is EAGVAQSPRYKIIEKRQSVAFWCNPISGHATLYWYQQILGQGPKLLIQFQNNGVVDDSQLPKDRFSAERLKGVDSTLKIQPAKLEDSAVYLCASSLTGSANEKLFFGSGTQLSVL.

The chain employs TRBV5-1 and TRBJ2-7; D gene unclear. The CDR3 runs to 13 residues. CDR1 and CDR2 from the germline V gene are SGHRS and YFSETQ. With 0 bases removed from V and 3 bases from J, the gap between germline ends came to 7 bases. The CDR3 sequence: CASSLGQFYEQYF. CDR3 coding DNA: TGCGCCAGCAGCTTGGGGCAGTTCTACGAGCAGTACTTC.

The chain links TRBV19 to TRBJ2-7; 10 bases line up with TRBD2. V shed 5 bases and J 4 bases; nucleotides not matched to a gene: 11. Germline values: CDR1 LNHDA, CDR2 SQIVND (reference sequence). This CDR3 region has 16 residues. The CDR3 reads CASSRTSGVVGYEQYF. The CDR3 DNA sequence: TGTGCCAGTAGTCGAACTAGCGGGGTAGTTGGTTACGAGCAGTACTTC.

This clone was found once. The rearrangement uses TRBV27 and TRBJ2-3; TRBD2 agrees at 14 bases. Trimming removed 2 bases from V and 6 bases from J; junction bases left unmatched: 7. CDR1 and CDR2 (germline): MNHEY, SMNVEV (reference sequence). This CDR3 spans 17 amino acids. CDR3 loop: CASSLKRLAGGHDTQYF. CDR3 coding DNA: TGTGCCAGCAGTTTAAAAAGACTAGCGGGGGGGCATGATACGCAGTATTTT.

The J gene is TRBJ2-5, the V gene TRBV7-7, with TRBD1 matching over 8 bases. Looked up from germline, CDR1 is SSHAT and CDR2 is FNYEAQ (reference sequence). This CDR3 is 13 amino acids long. The CDR3 nucleotides read TGTGCTTCCCGGGACAGGTATCAAGAGACCCAGTACTTC. As protein: CASRDRYQETQYF.

The J gene is TRBJ1-2, the V gene TRBV29-1, with D hard to call. The V end was cut by 1 base, the J end by 5 bases, with 17 bases between. CDR1 SQVTM and CDR2 ANQGSEA come from the germline V gene. The CDR3 totals 15 residues. The CDR3, as DNA: TGCAGCGTTGAAGGGGGTGGAAACAGCCTATATGGCTACACCTTC. As protein: CSVEGGGNSLYGYTF. The complete variable domain, with remaining parts taken from reference TRBV29-1 and TRBJ1-2, reads SAVISQKPSRDICQRGTSLTIQCQVDSQVTMMFWYRQQPGQSLTLIATANQGSEATYESGFVIDKFPISRPNLTFSTLTVSNMSPEDSSIYLCSVEGGGNSLYGYTFGSGTRLTVV.

The genes are TRBV6-5 and TRBJ1-5; D ambiguous. CDR3 length: 13 residues. From germline, CDR1 is MNHEY and CDR2 SVGAGI. V was cut by 2 bases and J by 1 base, with 3 bases left in between. The CDR3: CASSYGSNQPQHF. In DNA form, the CDR3 reads TGTGCCAGCAGTTACGGCAGCAATCAGCCCCAGCATTTT.

The V and J genes are TRBV13 and TRBJ2-5, with D maybe TRBD2 (7 bases). The V and J ends lost 3 bases and 7 bases respectively, with 15 bases between them. There are 14 residues in the CDR3. Germline values: CDR1 PRHDT, CDR2 FYEKMQ (reference sequence). CDR3 DNA: TGTGCCAGCAGCTTGTATGGGGGCGGGGGGACCCAGTACTTC. Protein: CASSLYGGGGTQYF.

Here the CDR3 reads CASSFDPGLAASAKNIQYF. In DNA form, the CDR3 reads TGCGCCAGCAGCTTTGATCCGGGACTAGCGGCCTCAGCCAAAAACATTCAGTACTTC. The chain combines TRBV5-1 with TRBJ2-4; 11 nucleotides line up with TRBD2. Germline assignment: CDR1 SGHRS and CDR2 YFSETQ. J gave up 0 bases and V 2 bases, and 10 bases lay outside the gene matches. This CDR3 comprises 19 residues.

V is TRBV27 and J is TRBJ2-3; D is possibly TRBD1 or TRBD2 (5 bases each). V shed 2 bases and J shed 5 bases, with 11 bases lying between them. The germline CDR1 and CDR2 sequences are MNHEY and SMNVEV (reference sequence). This CDR3 comprises 14 residues. The CDR3 DNA follows: TGTGCCAGCAGTTTACGGGACGCAGGAGATACGCAGTATTTT. Amino acid sequence: CASSLRDAGDTQYF.

The CDR3 loop reads CASSQDWGLDSPLHF. The CDR3 region has the DNA TGTGCCAGCAGCCAAGATTGGGGGCTAGATTCACCCCTCCACTTT. The chain uses TRBV4-2 and TRBJ1-6, with D possibly matching TRBD1 (6 bases). Between the trimmed V and J ends, which lost 0 bases and 8 bases, there was a span of 11 bases. The CDR3 loop spans 15 amino acids. Germline V gene data show CDR1 as LGHNA and CDR2 as YNFKEQ.

The chain links TRBV7-2 to TRBJ2-2, with D tentatively TRBD1 (6 bases). This CDR3 contains 14 residues. Germline values: CDR1 SGHTA, CDR2 FQGNSA. V was trimmed by 3 bases and J by 6 bases, leaving 11 bases between them. This chain's CDR3 is CASSFDRPSGELFF. The CDR3 DNA reads TGTGCCAGCAGCTTTGACAGGCCATCCGGGGAGCTGTTTTTT.

This clone showed up just once. The chain combines TRBV5-1 with TRBJ2-3; 13 bases align to TRBD2. This CDR3 is 17 amino acids long. V lost 4 bases to trimming and J lost 4 bases; unmatched junction nucleotides: 9. CDR1 is SGHRS and CDR2 is YFSETQ in the germline V gene. Here the CDR3 reads CASSGSGLAGASDTQYF. CDR3 in DNA: TGCGCCAGCAGCGGGAGCGGACTAGCGGGGGCTTCAGATACGCAGTATTTT.

J is TRBJ1-2 and V is TRBV7-2; TRBD1 is a possible D gene (6 bases). Per germline, CDR1 SGHTA and CDR2 FQGNSA. The CDR3 extends over 15 amino acids. The ends were cut back, 5 bases at V and 2 bases at J, with 15 bases in the middle. In nucleotides, the CDR3 is TGTGCCAGCAGCCCCCGGACAGCGACAAACTATGGCTACACCTTC. Translated: CASSPRTATNYGYTF.

V is TRBV5-6 and J is TRBJ1-6; tentatively, D is TRBD1 (5 bases). The germline V gene encodes CDR1 SGHDT and CDR2 YYEEEE. Trimming removed 0 bases from V and 7 bases from J, with 11 bases in between. The CDR3 runs to 15 residues. CDR3 residues: CASSLAGVGNSPLHF. DNA for the CDR3: TGTGCCAGCAGCTTGGCGGGGGTAGGGAATTCACCCCTCCACTTT.

This rearrangement joins TRBV15 to TRBJ2-1, with D possibly called TRBD1 or TRBD2 (6 bases each). The CDR3 is 15 residues long. Trimming shortened V by 0 bases and J by 2 bases, and 8 bases separated the two germline ends. The germline gives CDR1 LNHNV, CDR2 YYDKDF (reference sequence). CDR3 sequence reads: CATSRDRGAYNEQFF. CDR3 DNA sequence: TGTGCCACCAGCAGAGATAGGGGGGCCTACAATGAGCAGTTCTTC.

The CDR3 nucleotides read TGCGCCAGCAGCCAAGTTAGCGGGGCGGGCGGGGAGCTGTTTTTT. Translated, it gives CASSQVSGAGGELFF. The genes are TRBV4-3 and TRBJ2-2; the match to TRBD2 covers 8 bases. The CDR3 contains 15 residues. The trim removed 1 base at V and 7 bases at J, leaving 5 bases unmatched. Germline V gene sequence: CDR1 LGHNA, CDR2 YSLEER.

With regard to this clone: This specimen includes other DNA sequences encoding the same CDR3. The V and J genes are TRBV5-6 and TRBJ2-2; 7 bases fit TRBD1. The CDR3 is 15 amino acids. J lost 4 bases, V lost 0 bases, and 3 bases had no gene match. Germline lookup yields CDR1 SGHDT and CDR2 YYEEEE. This CDR3 is CASSLGPGGTGELFF. In nucleotides, the CDR3 is TGTGCCAGCAGCTTGGGTCCAGGGGGCACCGGGGAGCTGTTTTTT. The whole variable domain, remainder taken from reference TRBV5-6 and TRBJ2-2, is DAGVTQSPTHLIKTRGQQVTLRCSPKSGHDTVSWYQQALGQGPQFIFQYYEEEERQRGNFPDRFSGHQFPNYSSELNVNALLLGDSALYLCASSLGPGGTGELFFGEGSRLTVL.

The chain couples TRBV13 to TRBJ2-7; no reliable D call. CDR1 is PRHDT, CDR2 FYEKMQ, per germline (reference sequence). Trimming took 5 bases from V and 0 from J, leaving 14 bases between them. This CDR3 region has 15 residues. The CDR3 nucleotides read TGTGCCAGCAGCATAAGCCTTAACCTCTCCTACGAGCAGTACTTC. Translated: CASSISLNLSYEQYF.

On this clone itself: One end of the junction is discordant with germline, which a read error may explain. This CDR3 is CASSLASGRIPSTDTQYF. The DNA for the CDR3 is TGTGCCAGCAGCCTAGCTAGCGGGCGTATACCGAGCACAGATACGCAGTATTTT. V is TRBV7-9 and J is TRBJ2-3; 8 bases are a match to TRBD2. The CDR3 totals 18 residues. Germline CDR1 is SEHNR and CDR2 is FQNEAQ (reference sequence).

J is TRBJ2-3 and V is TRBV2; D uncertain. Germline V gives CDR1 SNHLY, CDR2 FYNNEI. This CDR3 is 9 amino acids long. Trimming left V 7 bases short and J 4 bases short, with 0 bases between. The CDR3 loop reads CASTDTQYF. The CDR3 DNA reads TGTGCCAGCACAGATACGCAGTATTTT.

The rearrangement uses TRBV7-8 and TRBJ1-4; D gene uncertain. Germline V lookup: CDR1 SGHVS, CDR2 FQNEAQ. The length of the CDR3 is 17 residues. The germline V and J ends were trimmed by 1 base and 8 bases, with 20 bases remaining between them. The CDR3 loop reads CASSLEVGATITEKLFF. The CDR3 DNA is TGTGCCAGCAGCTTAGAGGTCGGTGCGACAATCACGGAAAAACTGTTTTTT.

This clone came up once. This rearrangement joins TRBV6-5 to TRBJ1-1, with D maybe TRBD1 (6 bases). The CDR3 runs to 15 residues. V lost 5 bases and J 10 bases, leaving 23 bases between the germline ends. CDR1 is MNHEY and CDR2 is SVGAGI in the germline V gene. CDR3: CASSKLRQEGGRAFF. CDR3 DNA: TGTGCCAGCAGTAAACTAAGACAGGAAGGGGGGAGAGCTTTCTTT.

This clone appeared a single time. The chain employs TRBV5-1 and TRBJ2-3; 11 bases are a match to TRBD1. V lost 2 bases, J lost 7 bases, and 6 bases stayed unmatched. Per the germline V gene, CDR1 is SGHRS and CDR2 is YFSETQ. This CDR3 has 15 residues. The CDR3 spells CASSFQGQGAYTQYF. CDR3 nucleotide sequence: TGCGCCAGCAGCTTTCAAGGACAGGGGGCGTATACGCAGTATTTT.

The chain recombines TRBV28 with TRBJ1-4; the D is unclear. CDR1 is MDHEN and CDR2 is SYDVKM in the germline V gene. The V end lost 4 bases, the J end lost 5 bases, and 11 bases lay between the germline ends. This CDR3 comprises 14 residues. The CDR3 here is CASSSQAGNEKLFF. In DNA form, the CDR3 reads TGTGCCAGCAGTTCCCAGGCAGGAAATGAAAAACTGTTTTTT. Together with reference TRBV28 and TRBJ1-4, the CDR3 gives the full variable domain: DVKVTQSSRYLVKRTGEKVFLECVQDMDHENMFWYRQDPGLGLRLIYFSYDVKMKEKGDIPEGYSVSREKKERFSLILESASTNQTSMYLCASSSQAGNEKLFFGSGTQLSVL.